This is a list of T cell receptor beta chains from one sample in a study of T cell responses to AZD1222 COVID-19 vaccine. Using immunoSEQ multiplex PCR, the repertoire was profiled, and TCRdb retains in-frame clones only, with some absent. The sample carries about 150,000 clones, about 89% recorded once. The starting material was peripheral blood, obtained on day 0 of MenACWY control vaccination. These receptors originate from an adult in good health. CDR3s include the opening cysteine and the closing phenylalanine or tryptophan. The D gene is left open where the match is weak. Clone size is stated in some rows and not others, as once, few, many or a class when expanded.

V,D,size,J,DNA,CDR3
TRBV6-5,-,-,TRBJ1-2,TGTGCCACCTCCCGGCAGGGGAACTATGGCTACACCTTC,CATSRQGNYGYTF
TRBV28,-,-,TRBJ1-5,TGTGCCAGCAGCCGCGGGGTTAGCAATCAGCCCCAGCATTTT,CASSRGVSNQPQHF
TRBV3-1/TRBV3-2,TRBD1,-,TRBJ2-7,TGTGCCAGCAGCCAAAGGGACAGGACGGAGAGACAGTACTTC,CASSQRDRTERQYF
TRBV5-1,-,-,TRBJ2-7,TGCGCCAGCAGCTTGGGTCGGGGGGCGAAGAGCCACGAGCAGTACTTC,CASSLGRGAKSHEQYF
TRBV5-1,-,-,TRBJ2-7,TGCGCCAGCAGCGGACTGGGACACCACCCCTACGAGCAGTACTTC,CASSGLGHHPYEQYF
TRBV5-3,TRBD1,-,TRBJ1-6,TGTGCCAGAAGCTACAGGGGGGACAGCTCCTATAATTCACCCCTCCACTTT,CARSYRGDSSYNSPLHF
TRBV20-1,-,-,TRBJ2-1,TGCAGTGCGGTTTACAATGAGCAGTTCTTC,CSAVYNEQFF
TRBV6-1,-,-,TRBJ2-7,TGTGCCAGCAGTGAAGCATTCGGTCAGGGCTTCTACGAGCAGTACTTC,CASSEAFGQGFYEQYF
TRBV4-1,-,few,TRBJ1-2,TGCGCCAGCAGCCAAGAATATAACGGTAACTATGGCTACACCTTC,CASSQEYNGNYGYTF
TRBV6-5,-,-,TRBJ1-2,TGTGCCAGCAGTTACACCTCCGGTGGAGGAGAGGAGGGCTACACCTTC,CASSYTSGGGEEGYTF
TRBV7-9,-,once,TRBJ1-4,TGTGCCAGCAGCAGACAGGCCCGAGGAAATGAAAAACTGTTTTTT,CASSRQARGNEKLFF
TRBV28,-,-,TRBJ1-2,TGTGCCAGCAGCCCCAGGGCAGTCCGGGGTTACACCTTC,CASSPRAVRGYTF
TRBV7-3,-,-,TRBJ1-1,TGTGCCAGCAGCTTAACAGGGACGGGGACTGAAGCTTTCTTT,CASSLTGTGTEAFF
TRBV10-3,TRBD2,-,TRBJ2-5,TGTGCCATCAGTGATGGGACTAGCGGGAGTAGGGAGACCCAGTACTTC,CAISDGTSGSRETQYF
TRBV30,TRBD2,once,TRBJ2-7,TGTGCCTCCACGGATGCGGGAGGGTACGAGCAGTACTTC,CASTDAGGYEQYF
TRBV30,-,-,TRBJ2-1,TGTGCCTGGAGTCGGGGGCAGGGGGTTTACCATGAGCAGTTCTTC,CAWSRGQGVYHEQFF
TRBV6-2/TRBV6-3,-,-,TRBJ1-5,TGTGCCAGCAGTTACTCCCAGGCCAGGGTAATGGGCAATCAGCCCCAGCATTTT,CASSYSQARVMGNQPQHF